This T cell receptor beta chain was sequenced in a study of T-cell reconstitution after alpha-beta-depleted transplantation in children. This clonotype was recorded many times. Unique molecular identifiers were used to barcode this TCRbeta library. MiXCR, run by TCRdb on the PCR reads, gives a single entry per CDR3 protein. The sample shows hundreds of thousands of distinct CDR3 sequences, about 26% of them seen only once. The CDR3 has 13 residues. The V end was cut by 5 bases, the J end by 9 bases, with 14 bases between. The rearrangement joins TRBV12-3 or TRBV12-4 to TRBJ2-1, with D unresolved. The source was PBMCs, collected before TCRalphabeta/CD19-depleted stem cell transplant. The TCR comes from a girl aged 2 to 9 with Fanconi anemia, due to receive a stem cell transplant. This CDR3 reads CASSNQKKGEQFF. The DNA for the CDR3 is TGTGCCAGCAGTAACCAAAAGAAAGGTGAGCAGTTCTTC.